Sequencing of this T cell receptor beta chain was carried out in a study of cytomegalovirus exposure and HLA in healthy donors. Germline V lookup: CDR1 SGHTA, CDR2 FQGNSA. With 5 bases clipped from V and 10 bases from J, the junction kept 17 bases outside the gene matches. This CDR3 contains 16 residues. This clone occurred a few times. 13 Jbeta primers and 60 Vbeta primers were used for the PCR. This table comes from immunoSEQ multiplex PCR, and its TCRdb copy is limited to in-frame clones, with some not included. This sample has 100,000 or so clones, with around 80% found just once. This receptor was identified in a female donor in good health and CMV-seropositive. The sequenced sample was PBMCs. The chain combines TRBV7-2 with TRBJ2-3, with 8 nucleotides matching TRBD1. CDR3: CASSLLRTGSIHPQYF. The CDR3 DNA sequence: TGTGCCAGCAGCCTACTTCGGACAGGGAGTATCCATCCGCAGTATTTT.